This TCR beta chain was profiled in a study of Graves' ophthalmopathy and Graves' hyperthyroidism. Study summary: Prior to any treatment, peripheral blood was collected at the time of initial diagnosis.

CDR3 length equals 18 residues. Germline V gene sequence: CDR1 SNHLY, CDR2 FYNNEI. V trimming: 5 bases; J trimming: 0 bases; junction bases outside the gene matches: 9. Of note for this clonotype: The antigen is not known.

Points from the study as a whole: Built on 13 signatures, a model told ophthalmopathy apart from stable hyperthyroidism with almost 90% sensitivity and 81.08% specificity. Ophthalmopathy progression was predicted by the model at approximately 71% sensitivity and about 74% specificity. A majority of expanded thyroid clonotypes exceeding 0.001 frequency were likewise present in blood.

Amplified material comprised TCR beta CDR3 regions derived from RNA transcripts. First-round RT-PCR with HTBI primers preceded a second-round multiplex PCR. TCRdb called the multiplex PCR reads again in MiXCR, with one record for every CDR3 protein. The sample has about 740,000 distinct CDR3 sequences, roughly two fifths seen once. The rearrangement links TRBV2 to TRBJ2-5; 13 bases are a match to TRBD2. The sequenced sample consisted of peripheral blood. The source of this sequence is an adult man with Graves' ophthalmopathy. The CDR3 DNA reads TGTGCCAGCAGTAGAGGACTAGCGGGGGCGACGTACCAAGAGACCCAGTACTTC. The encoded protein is CASSRGLAGATYQETQYF.